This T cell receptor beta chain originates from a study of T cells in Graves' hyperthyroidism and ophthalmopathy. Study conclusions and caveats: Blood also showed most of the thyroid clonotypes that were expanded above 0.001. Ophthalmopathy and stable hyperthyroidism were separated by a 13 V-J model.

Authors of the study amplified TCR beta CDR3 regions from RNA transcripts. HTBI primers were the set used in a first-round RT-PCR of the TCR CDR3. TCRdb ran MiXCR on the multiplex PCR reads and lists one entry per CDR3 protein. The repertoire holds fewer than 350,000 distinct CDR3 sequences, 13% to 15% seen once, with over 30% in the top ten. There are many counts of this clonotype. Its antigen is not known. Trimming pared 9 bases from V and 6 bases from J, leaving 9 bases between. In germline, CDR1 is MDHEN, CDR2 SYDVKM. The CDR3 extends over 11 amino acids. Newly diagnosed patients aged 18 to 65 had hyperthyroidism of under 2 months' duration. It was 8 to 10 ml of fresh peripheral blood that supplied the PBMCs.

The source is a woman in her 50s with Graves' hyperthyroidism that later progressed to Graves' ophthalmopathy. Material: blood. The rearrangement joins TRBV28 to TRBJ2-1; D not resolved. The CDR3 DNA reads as TGTGCCAGTGAATATTTCAATGAGCAGTTCTTC. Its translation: CASEYFNEQFF. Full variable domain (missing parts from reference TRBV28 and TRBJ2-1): DVKVTQSSRYLVKRTGEKVFLECVQDMDHENMFWYRQDPGLGLRLIYFSYDVKMKEKGDIPEGYSVSREKKERFSLILESASTNQTSMYLCASEYFNEQFFGPGTRLTVL.